This T cell receptor (beta chain) is from a study of cytomegalovirus exposure and HLA in healthy donors. Study-wide results and caveats: The number of N-insertions in an Asian-associated ancestry cluster was reportedly below the roughly 670-donor mean in a later analysis. V- and J-gene trimming in TCR beta was tied to a missense DCLRE1C variant by an analysis performed later. A later analysis showed HLA-associated TCR beta chains outstripping equally common others in clonal expansion.

This clone was observed once. Antigen unknown. The CDR3 covers 16 residues. The germline V gene has CDR1 SGDLS and CDR2 YYNGEE. After removal of 4 bases from V and 5 bases from J, the junction contained 7 bases not matched to a gene. Primers included in the PCR were 60 Vbeta and 13 Jbeta primers. Authors' processing steps: Unique TCR beta chains totaled 65 million to 95 million in a later count, with approximately 11 million of them shared. The protocol was immunoSEQ multiplex PCR, while the TCRdb copy is restricted to in-frame clones and leaves out a portion. V, J and clone size are those of that table, while D and trimming were read from the DNA. Among about 200,000 clones, 70% to 90% were seen once, and the ten largest hold around 0.34%.

The rearrangement uses TRBV9 and TRBJ2-5, with 14 nucleotides matching TRBD2. The sequenced material came from PBMCs. The sequence derives from a woman younger than 45 in good health and CMV-seronegative. The CDR3 DNA reads TGTGCCAGCAGCTTGGGACTAGCGGGGGTATTGGAGACCCAGTACTTC. It specifies CASSLGLAGVLETQYF.